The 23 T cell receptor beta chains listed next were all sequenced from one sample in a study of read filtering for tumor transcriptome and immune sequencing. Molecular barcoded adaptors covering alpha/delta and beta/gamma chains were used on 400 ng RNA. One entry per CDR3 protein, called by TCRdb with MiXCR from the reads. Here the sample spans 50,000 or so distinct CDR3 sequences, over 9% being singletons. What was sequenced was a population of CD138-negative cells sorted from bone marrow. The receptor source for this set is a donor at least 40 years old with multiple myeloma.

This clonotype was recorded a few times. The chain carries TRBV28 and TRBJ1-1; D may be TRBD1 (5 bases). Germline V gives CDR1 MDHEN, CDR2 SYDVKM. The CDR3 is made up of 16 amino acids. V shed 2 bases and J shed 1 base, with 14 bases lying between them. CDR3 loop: CASSLRGGRENTEAFF. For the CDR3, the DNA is TGTGCCAGCAGTTTAAGGGGAGGCAGAGAGAACACTGAAGCTTTCTTT.

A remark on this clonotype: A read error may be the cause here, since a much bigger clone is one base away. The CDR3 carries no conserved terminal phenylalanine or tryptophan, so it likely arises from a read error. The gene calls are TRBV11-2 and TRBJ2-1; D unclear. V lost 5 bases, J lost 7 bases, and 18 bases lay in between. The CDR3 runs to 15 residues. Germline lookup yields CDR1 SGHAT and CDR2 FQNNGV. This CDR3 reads CASSATRTNGNEQFV. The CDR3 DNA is TGTGCCAGCAGCGCGACAAGGACCAACGGGAATGAGCAGTTCGTC.

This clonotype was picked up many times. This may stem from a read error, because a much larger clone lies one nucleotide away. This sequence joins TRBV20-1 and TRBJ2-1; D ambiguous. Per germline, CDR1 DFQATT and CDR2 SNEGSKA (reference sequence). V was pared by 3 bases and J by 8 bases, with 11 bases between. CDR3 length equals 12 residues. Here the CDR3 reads CSASREYDEQFF. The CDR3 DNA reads TGCAGTGCTAGTAGGGAATACGATGAGCAGTTCTTC.

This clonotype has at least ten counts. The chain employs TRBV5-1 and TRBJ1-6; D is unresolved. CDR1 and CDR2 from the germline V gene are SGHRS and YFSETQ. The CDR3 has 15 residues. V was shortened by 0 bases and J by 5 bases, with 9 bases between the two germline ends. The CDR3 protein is CASSLVPGDNSPLHF. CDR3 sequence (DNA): TGCGCCAGCAGCTTGGTACCAGGAGATAATTCACCCCTCCACTTT.

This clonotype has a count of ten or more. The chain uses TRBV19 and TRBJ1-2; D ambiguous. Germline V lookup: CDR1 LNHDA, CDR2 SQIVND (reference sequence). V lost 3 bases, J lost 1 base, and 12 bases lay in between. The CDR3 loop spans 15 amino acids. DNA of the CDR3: TGTGCCAGTAGTATCTATGGAGAGATTAACTATGGCTACACCTTC. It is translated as CASSIYGEINYGYTF. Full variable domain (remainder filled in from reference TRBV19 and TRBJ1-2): DGGITQSPKYLFRKEGQNVTLSCEQNLNHDAMYWYRQDPGQGLRLIYYSQIVNDFQKGDIAEGYSVSREKKESFPLTVTSAQKNPTAFYLCASSIYGEINYGYTFGSGTRLTVV.

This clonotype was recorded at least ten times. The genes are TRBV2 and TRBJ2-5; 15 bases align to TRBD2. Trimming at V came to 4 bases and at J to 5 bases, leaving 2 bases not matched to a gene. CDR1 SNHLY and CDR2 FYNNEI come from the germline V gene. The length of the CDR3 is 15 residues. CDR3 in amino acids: CASSGTSGGAETQYF. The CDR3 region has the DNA TGTGCCAGCAGTGGGACTAGCGGGGGGGCTGAGACCCAGTACTTC.

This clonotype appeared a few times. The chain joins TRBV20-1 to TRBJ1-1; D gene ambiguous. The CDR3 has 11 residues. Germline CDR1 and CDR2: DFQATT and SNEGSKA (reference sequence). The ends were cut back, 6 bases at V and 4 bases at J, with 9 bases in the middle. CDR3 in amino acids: CSAFHSTEAFF. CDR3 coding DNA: TGCAGTGCCTTCCATTCCACTGAAGCTTTCTTT.

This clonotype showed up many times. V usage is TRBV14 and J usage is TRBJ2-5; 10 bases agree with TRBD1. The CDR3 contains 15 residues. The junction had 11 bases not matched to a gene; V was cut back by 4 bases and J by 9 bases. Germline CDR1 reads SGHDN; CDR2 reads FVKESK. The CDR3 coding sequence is TGTGCCAGCAGCCCACCTGGGACAGGGGTTTGGCCCCAGTACTTC. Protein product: CASSPPGTGVWPQYF.

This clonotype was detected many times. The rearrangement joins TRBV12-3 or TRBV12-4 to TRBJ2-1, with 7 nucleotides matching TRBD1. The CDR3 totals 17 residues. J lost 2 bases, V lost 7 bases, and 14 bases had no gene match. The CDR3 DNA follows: TGTGCCAGCACCTACGACTACGGGACAGAGGCCTACAATGAGCAGTTCTTC. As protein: CASTYDYGTEAYNEQFF.

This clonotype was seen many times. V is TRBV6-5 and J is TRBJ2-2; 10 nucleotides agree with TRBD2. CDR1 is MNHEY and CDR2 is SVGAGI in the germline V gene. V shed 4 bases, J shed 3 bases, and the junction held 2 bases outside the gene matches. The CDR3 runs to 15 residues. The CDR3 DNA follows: TGTGCCAGCAGTTGGAGCGGGGGGGACACCGGGGAGCTGTTTTTT. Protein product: CASSWSGGDTGELFF.

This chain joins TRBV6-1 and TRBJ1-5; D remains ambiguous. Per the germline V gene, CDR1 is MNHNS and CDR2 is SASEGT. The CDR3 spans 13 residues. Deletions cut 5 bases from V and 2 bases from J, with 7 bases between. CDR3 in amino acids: CASSLHGNQPQHF. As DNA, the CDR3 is TGTGCCAGCAGTTTACATGGCAATCAGCCCCAGCATTTT.

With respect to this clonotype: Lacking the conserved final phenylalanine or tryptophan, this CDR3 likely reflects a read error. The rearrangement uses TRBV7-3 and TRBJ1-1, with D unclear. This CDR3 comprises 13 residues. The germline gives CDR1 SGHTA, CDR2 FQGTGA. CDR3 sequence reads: CASSIHGITEAFS. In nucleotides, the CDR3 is TGTGCTAGCAGCATACATGGGATCACTGAAGCTTTCTCT.

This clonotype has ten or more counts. In DNA, the CDR3 is TGTGCCAGCAGCTTGAGAGGGACTAGCGGGAACACCGGGGAGCTGTTTTTT. Its translation is CASSLRGTSGNTGELFF. This chain connects TRBV4-2 to TRBJ2-2; 11 bases line up with TRBD2. Germline-derived CDR1 and CDR2 are LGHNA and YNFKEQ. J was trimmed by 1 base and V by 5 bases; bases with no gene match: 6. There are 17 residues in the CDR3.

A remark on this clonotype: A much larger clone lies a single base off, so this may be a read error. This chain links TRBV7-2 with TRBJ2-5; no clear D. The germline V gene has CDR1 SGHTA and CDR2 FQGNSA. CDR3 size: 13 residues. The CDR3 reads CASSLARQETQSF. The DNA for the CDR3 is TGTGCCAGCAGCTTAGCTAGGCAAGAGACCCAGTCCTTC.

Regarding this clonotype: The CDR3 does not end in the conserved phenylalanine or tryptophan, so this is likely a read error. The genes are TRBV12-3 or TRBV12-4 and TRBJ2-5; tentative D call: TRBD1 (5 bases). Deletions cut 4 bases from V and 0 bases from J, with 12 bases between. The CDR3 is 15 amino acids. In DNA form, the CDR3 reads TGTGCCAGCAGTTCAGAGACAGATCACCAAGAGACCCAGTACTCC. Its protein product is CASSSETDHQETQYS.

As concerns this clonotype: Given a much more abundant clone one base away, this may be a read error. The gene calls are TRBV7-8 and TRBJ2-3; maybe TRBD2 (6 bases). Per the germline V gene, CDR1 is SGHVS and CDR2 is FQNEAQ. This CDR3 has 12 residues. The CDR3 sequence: CAGSLGEETQYF. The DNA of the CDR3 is TGTGCCGGCAGCCTAGGGGAGGAAACGCAGTATTTT.

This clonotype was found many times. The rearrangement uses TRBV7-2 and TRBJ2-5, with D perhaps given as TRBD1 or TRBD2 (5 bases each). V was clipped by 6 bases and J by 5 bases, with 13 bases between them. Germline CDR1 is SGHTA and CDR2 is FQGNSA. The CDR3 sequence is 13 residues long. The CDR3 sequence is CASRGDPRETQYF. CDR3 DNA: TGTGCCAGCAGGGGGGACCCCAGGGAGACCCAGTACTTC.

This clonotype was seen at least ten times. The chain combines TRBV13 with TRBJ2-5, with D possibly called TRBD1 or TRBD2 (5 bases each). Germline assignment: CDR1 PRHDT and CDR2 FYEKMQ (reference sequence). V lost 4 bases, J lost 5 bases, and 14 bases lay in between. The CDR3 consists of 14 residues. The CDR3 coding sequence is TGTGCCAGCAGCTCCATCGCCGGGACGGAGACCCAGTACTTC. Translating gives CASSSIAGTETQYF. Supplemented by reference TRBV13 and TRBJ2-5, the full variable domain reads AAGVIQSPRHLIKEKRETATLKCYPIPRHDTVYWYQQGPGQDPQFLISFYEKMQSDKGSIPDRFSAQQFSDYHSELNMSSLELGDSALYFCASSSIAGTETQYFGPGTRLLVL.

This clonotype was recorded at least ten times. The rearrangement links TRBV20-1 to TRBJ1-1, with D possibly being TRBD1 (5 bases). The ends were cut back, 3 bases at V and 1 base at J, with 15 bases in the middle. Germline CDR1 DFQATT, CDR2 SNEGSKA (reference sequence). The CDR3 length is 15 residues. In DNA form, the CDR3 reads TGCAGTGCTAGTCGGGACCTTACTTGGAACACTGAAGCTTTCTTT. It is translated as CSASRDLTWNTEAFF.

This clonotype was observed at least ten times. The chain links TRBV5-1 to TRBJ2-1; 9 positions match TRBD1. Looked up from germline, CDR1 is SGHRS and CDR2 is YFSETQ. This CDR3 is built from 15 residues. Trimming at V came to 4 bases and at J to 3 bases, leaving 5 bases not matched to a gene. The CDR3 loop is CASSRGDRDYNEQFF. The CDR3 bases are TGCGCCAGCAGCCGCGGGGACAGGGACTACAATGAGCAGTTCTTC.

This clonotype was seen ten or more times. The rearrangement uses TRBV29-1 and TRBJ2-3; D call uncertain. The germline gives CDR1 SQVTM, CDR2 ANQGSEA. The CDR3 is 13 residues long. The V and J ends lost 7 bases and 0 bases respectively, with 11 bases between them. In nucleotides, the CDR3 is TGCAGCGCTGTTTGGGGTAGCACAGATACGCAGTATTTT. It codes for CSAVWGSTDTQYF.

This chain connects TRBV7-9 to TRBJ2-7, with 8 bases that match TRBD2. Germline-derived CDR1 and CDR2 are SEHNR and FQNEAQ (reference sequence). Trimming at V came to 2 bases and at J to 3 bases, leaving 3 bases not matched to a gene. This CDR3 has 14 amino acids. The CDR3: CASSLTGTSYEQYF. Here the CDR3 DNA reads TGTGCCAGCAGCTTAACCGGGACTAGCTACGAGCAGTACTTC.

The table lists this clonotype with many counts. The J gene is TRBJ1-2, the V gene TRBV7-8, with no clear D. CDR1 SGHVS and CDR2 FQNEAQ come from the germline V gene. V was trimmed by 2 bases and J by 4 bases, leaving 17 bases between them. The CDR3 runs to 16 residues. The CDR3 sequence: CASSLSPPPAVYGYTF. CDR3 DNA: TGTGCCAGCAGCTTATCCCCCCCTCCAGCCGTCTATGGCTACACCTTC.